This TCR beta chain was sequenced during a study of T cell responses to AZD1222 COVID-19 vaccine. Overall study findings and caveats: Recipients of AZD1222 seropositive at baseline numbered only 6 or 7.

About this clone itself: Its specificity is unknown.

The CDR3 is made up of 15 amino acids. In germline, CDR1 is SGHTA, CDR2 FQGTGA. V lost 5 bases and J lost 8, with 21 bases in between. Repertoires were generated with immunoSEQ multiplex PCR, while TCRdb's copy carries only in-frame clones and drops some. The sample includes about 180,000 clones, about nine tenths of them seen just once. This chain links TRBV7-3 with TRBJ1-1; D perhaps matches TRBD1 (6 bases). The sequence derives from an adult in good health. The sample here was peripheral blood, taken on day 0 of AZD1222 vaccination. CDR3 DNA sequence: TGTGCCAGCAGCGTCTCGGGACAAATGCGGACCGAAGCTTTCTTT. Amino acids: CASSVSGQMRTEAFF.